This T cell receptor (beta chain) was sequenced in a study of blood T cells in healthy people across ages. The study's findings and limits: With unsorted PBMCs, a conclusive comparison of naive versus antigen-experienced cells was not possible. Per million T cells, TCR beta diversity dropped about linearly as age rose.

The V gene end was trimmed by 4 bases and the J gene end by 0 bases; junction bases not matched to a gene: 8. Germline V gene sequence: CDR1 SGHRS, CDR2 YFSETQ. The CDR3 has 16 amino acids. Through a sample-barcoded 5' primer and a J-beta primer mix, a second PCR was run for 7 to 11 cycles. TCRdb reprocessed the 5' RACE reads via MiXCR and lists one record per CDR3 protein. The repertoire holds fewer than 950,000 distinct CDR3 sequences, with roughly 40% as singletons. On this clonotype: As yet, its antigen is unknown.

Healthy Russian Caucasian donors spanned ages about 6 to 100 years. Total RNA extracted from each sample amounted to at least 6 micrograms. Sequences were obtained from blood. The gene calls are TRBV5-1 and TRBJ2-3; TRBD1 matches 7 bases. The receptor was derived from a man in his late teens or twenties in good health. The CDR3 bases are TGCGCCAGCAGCAAAGGGACAGCTAGAAGCACAGATACGCAGTATTTT. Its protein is CASSKGTARSTDTQYF.